This T cell receptor (beta chain) emerged from a study of regulatory T cells in long-lasting Graves disease (dated by TCRdb to the early 2020s). Looking at the study overall: Persistent Graves' disease meant more than 5 years of antithyroid drug treatment with TSH receptor autoantibodies that stayed positive. TCR sequencing covered 13 persistent and roughly 20 newly diagnosed Graves' disease patients, approximately 33 samples in total. On average, persistent Graves' disease patients in the clinical cohort had been on antithyroid drugs for about 10.3 years. Persistent Graves' disease patients were compared with newly diagnosed Graves' disease patients by peripheral blood TCR sequencing and RNA sequencing. The study was registered as a clinical trial and conducted in China. Broader findings and caveats from the paper: More public clonotypes were shared among persistent patients (roughly 2,700) than among newly diagnosed patients (just under 1,000). Compared with newly diagnosed patients, persistent Graves' disease patients had lower TCR Shannon entropy and fewer highly expanded clones, which suggests clonal expansion. The study examined only peripheral blood because the primary lesion, thyroid tissue, could not be accessed. Sequencing and analysis were limited to the TCR beta chain. The authors noted that the small sample size was a limitation that may lower accuracy. TRBV28, TRBJ1-2 and TRBJ2-5 were preferentially used in persistent disease, while TRBV20-1 and TRBJ2-1 were favored in newly diagnosed disease.

Notes on this clonotype: Its antigen remains undetermined. No qualities accompany the bases; no much larger clone lies one base away.

Interpreted using the paper, the time point label stands for: persistent/refractory GD, antithyroid drugs over 5 years with positive TRAb. For both TCR sequencing and RNA sequencing, RNA was extracted from PBMCs in TRIzol. The diagnosis of Graves' disease followed American Thyroid Association guidelines. Patients were recruited from an endocrinology department in Xi'an, China. Each patient gave around 9 milliliters of peripheral blood, collected in an EDTA anticoagulant tube. Ficoll Paque Plus density gradient separation was used to isolate PBMCs, and no further T cell sorting was performed. An Agilent 2100 Bioanalyzer and agarose gel were used to check RNA quality, while a NanoDrop 2000 measured RNA concentration. Library construction relied on multiplex PCR. TCRdb names Illumina HiSeq 4000 as the instrument used. TCR beta libraries were built with iRepertoire HTBI primers and Arm-PCR amplification of CDR3 regions. Before sequencing, the PCR products went through gel purification. The paper's processing steps were these. Gene usage analysis of CDR3 amino acid clonotypes used the 62 TRBV and around 14 TRBJ segments found across samples. COPE and FqMerger were used to merge filtered high-quality paired reads into contigs. BLAST was used to align contigs to the IMGT TRBV, TRBD and TRBJ reference genes, and CDR3 was defined following IMGT. Any clonotype with a frequency above 0.1% was classified as a highly expanded clone. Repertoire diversity was measured by Shannon entropy, and V-J evenness by the Gini coefficient. Public clonotypes were defined as clonotypes shared by more than one individual. Through fastp at Q25 and MiXCR, TCRdb rebuilt clones from the public reads, retaining in-frame beta chains. One record per CDR3 amino acid sequence lists the most common genes and DNA. TCRdb, not the authors, supplied the V and J calls. Present in this sample are hundreds of thousands of distinct CDR3 sequences, more than 20% of which were seen just once. The top ten constitute 7.8% of the sample.

The V and J ends are trimmed by 5 bases and 6 bases, leaving 21 bases between them. Sequences SGHNT (CDR1) and YYREEE (CDR2) are obtained from the germline V gene (reference sequence). CDR3 length: 16 amino acids, cysteine to phenylalanine. The kept DNA is CDR3 alone, 48 bases in frame from the first base. The sequencing used peripheral blood mononuclear cells (PBMCs), collected when the disease was refractory, from a patient treated with antithyroid drugs. The chain uses TRBV5-4 and TRBJ2-1; TRBD2 is possibly the D segment (5 matching bases). The TCR originated in a female donor with Graves disease. The DNA is as follows: TGTGCCAGCAGGTTTGGCGGCGGGTGGGGTGTCAATGAGCAGTTCTTC. The translation is CASRFGGGWGVNEQFF.